This entry describes one T cell receptor (beta chain). Its antigen has not been determined. No base quality values were provided; no much bigger clone lies one nucleotide off. TCR CDR3 regions were amplified from genomic DNA by multiplex PCR using the deep immunoSEQ assay. Extracted genomic DNA from each cell subset was spread evenly across all wells of several immunoSEQ 96-well plates, with each plate serving as a replicate. For sorted subsets, 200 to 250 ng of genomic DNA, equivalent to 25,000 to 35,000 T cell genomes, went into each replicate PCR. The purified libraries were quantified using a Qubit 3.0 fluorometer, sized with a Bioanalyzer 2100, and then quantified again using the KAPA Library Quantification kit. A separate single-read 150-cycle Illumina NextSeq 550 flow cell was used to sequence each immunoSEQ 96-well plate. Concerning the study's data processing: Because only junctional sequences without quality scores were contained in the immunoSEQ output, filtering matching that applied to full-length reads could not be performed. Sequences were annotated with PyIR, a Python wrapper for IgBLAST v1.9, and V/J genes and CDR3 were assigned using IMGT germline references. Reads were filtered out if the reads had weak V/J assignments (E-value above 1e-6), no CDR3, stop codons, out-of-frame junctions, or ambiguous translated residues. V3J clonotypes were defined as sequences sharing the same inferred V gene, J gene, and CDR3 amino acid sequence. The percentage overlap between two repertoires was calculated by dividing the number of shared unique clonotypes by the size of the smaller repertoire. Repertoire richness was assessed with RTK rarefaction, the Chao1 estimator, and Recon v2.1 estimates of unobserved clonotypes. Generation probabilities were computed with OLGA for all TCRbeta clonotypes obtained by the gDNA method from several donors. TCRdb carries this immuneACCESS record with in-frame sequences only. Its versions omit some clonotypes, under half of them owing to an unresolved V gene in the studies checked, with the rest unexplained. D and trimming were read from the DNA, whereas the V and J calls and clone size are those reported in that table. Recorded for this sample are about 2.3 million clones; around 92% of them occurred a single time. The biggest ten clones account for 0.37% of the sample.

This entry is derived from a study of shared clonotypes between healthy human individuals (dated by TCRdb to between 2020 and 2021). With regard to the full study: Two women and three men aged 18 to 49 years were included in the cohort. For each donor, CD4 naive and CD4 memory were each run on three plates, CD8 naive on two plates, and CD8 memory on one plate. To estimate repertoire size and how much clonotype sharing occurs between individuals, the study deeply sequenced the blood TCR repertoires of several healthy adults. Between about 0.8 and 9 billion PBMCs per donor were obtained by leukapheresis. Libraries were prepared and TCR repertoires were sequenced by different laboratories using diverse techniques, in order to increase sequencing depth and limit assay-specific biases.

The CDR3 has 16 amino acids, counting the end cysteine and phenylalanine. The only DNA kept is the CDR3, 48 bases in frame from the first base. Trimming at the junction amounts to 4 bases on V and 0 bases on J, and the germline ends lie 13 bases apart. In the germline V gene (reference sequence), CDR1 corresponds to LNHDA and CDR2 to SQIVND. Donors were healthy HIV-negative adults with no recently reported acute infections or vaccinations. All donors were Caucasian adults living in Nashville, Tennessee, USA. CD4+ T cells were enriched by magnetic negative selection, after which naive cells were positively selected on CD45RA and the negative fraction was taken as the memory subset. Blood was obtained by leukapheresis, after which PBMCs were separated by Ficoll-Histopaque density gradient centrifugation and cryopreserved in liquid nitrogen vapor phase. Purity and quantity of every magnetically sorted T cell population were checked by analytical flow cytometry. Each sorted fraction had its genomic DNA isolated and then quantified by UV absorbance on a Nanodrop 2000c.

Study-wide findings and limitations: Because the study included only a small number of donors, the genetic and exposure-history diversity represented was limited. Pairwise subsampling indicated that sequencing depth was expected to affect the degree of clonotype sharing among donors. When several donors were compared, the shared fraction of clonotypes was around 5% for naive CD4, 3% to 4% for naive CD8, about 2.5% for memory CD4, and 0.35% to 0.4% for memory CD8. Only blood was sampled, and tissue TCR repertoires likely differ from those in blood. Naive subsets generally had larger estimated clonotype richness than memory subsets. Incomplete sequencing was indicated by rarefaction of sorted-subset datasets, despite the large sequencing depth. Compared with non-shared clonotypes, the clonotypes found in all four sorted-subset donors had higher generation probabilities.

The receptor was isolated from a man in his late teens or twenties in good health. Some clones in this sample may be carry-over from other donors' samples. Specimen: naive CD4+ T cells from PBMCs. Interpreted using the paper, the cell subset or site label stands for: CD45RA+ positively selected. The chain uses TRBV19 and TRBJ1-5; TRBD1 is possibly the D segment (6 matching bases). The DNA sequence follows: TGTGCCAGTAGTAACGAGAGGGGGTATAGCAATCAGCCCCAGCATTTT. Its protein product is CASSNERGYSNQPQHF.